This T cell receptor (beta chain) originates from a study of T cells in Graves' hyperthyroidism and ophthalmopathy. General study findings and limits: Blood shared most expanded thyroid clonotypes above 0.001. Stable hyperthyroidism and ophthalmopathy were separated using 13 V-J signatures.

The length of the CDR3 is 14 residues. Germline CDR1 is DFQATT and CDR2 is SNEGSKA (reference sequence). Losses at the gene ends were 4 bases for V and 1 base for J; bases not matched to a gene: 6. From RNA transcripts, TCR beta CDR3 regions were amplified. Carried out on the TCR CDR3, a first-round RT-PCR used the HTBI primer set. One entry per CDR3 protein results from TCRdb running MiXCR on the multiplex PCR reads. The sample has roughly 600,000 distinct CDR3 sequences; roughly 15% are singletons. With respect to this clonotype: No antigen is known for it.

Diagnoses were made from clinical symptoms, serum measures (thyroxine and TRAb), thyroid ultrasound and orbital computed tomography. Isolation of PBMCs was performed on around 9.4 ml fresh peripheral blood. This chain joins TRBV20-1 and TRBJ1-1; 7 nucleotides agree with TRBD1. The TCR was taken from a woman between 50 and 59 years old with Graves' ophthalmopathy. The source material was blood. For the CDR3, the DNA is TGCAGTGCTACAACCGGGACAGAGAACACTGAAGCTTTCTTT. The encoded protein is CSATTGTENTEAFF.